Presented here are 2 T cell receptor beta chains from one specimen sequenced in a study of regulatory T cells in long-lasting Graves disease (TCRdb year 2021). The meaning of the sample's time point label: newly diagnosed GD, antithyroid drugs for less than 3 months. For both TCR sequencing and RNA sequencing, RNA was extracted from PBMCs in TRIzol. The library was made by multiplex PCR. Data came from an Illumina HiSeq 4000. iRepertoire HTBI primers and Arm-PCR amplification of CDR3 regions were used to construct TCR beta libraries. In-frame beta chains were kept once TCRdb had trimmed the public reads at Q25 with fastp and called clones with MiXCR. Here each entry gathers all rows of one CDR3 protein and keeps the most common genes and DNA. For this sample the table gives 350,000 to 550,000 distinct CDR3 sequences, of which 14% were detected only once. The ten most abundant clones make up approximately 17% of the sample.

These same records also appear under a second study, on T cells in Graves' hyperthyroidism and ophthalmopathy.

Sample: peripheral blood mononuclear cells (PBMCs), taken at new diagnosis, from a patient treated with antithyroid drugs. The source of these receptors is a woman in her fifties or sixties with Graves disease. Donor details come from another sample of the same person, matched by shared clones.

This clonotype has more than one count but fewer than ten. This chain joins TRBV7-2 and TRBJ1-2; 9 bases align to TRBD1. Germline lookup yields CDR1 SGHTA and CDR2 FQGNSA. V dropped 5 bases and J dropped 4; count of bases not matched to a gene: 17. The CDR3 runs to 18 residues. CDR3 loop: CASSANPFGTGNAYGYTF. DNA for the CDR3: TGTGCCAGCAGCGCAAACCCGTTCGGGACAGGGAACGCCTATGGCTACACCTTC.

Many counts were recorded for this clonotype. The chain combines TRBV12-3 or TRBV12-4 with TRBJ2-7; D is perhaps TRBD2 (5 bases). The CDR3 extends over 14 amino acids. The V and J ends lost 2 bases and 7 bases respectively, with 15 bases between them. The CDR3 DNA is TGTGCCAGCAGTTTATCAGCAGGTCGGAGGGAGCAGTACTTC. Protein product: CASSLSAGRREQYF.